The clone carrying this T cell receptor beta chain appeared a few times. Its antigen remains unknown. TCRdb re-called the reads through MiXCR, storing one row per CDR3 protein. This sample has about 500,000 distinct CDR3 sequences, with about 33% found just once. Germline CDR1 is SGHTA and CDR2 is FQGNSA. The length of the CDR3 is 15 residues. Germline trimming cut 5 bases from V and 4 bases from J; bases unmatched to any gene: 9. This specimen comes from a study of T cell repertoires in cytomegalovirus infection. In the study overall: CMV epitopes, recently identified HLA-C-restricted and well-studied HLA-B-restricted, were used. Public TCR beta signatures were indicative of both CMV infection and a matching HLA type.

Overall study findings and caveats: Carriers of CMV plus the relevant HLA were identified by cumulative public TCR beta family frequency.

This specimen consisted of cultured PBMCs, obtained from culture after CMV antigen stimulation. The TCR originated in a human donor in good health (CMV status not recorded). Some clones in this sample may be carry-over from other donors' samples. The chain uses TRBV7-2 and TRBJ2-3; 7 bases align to TRBD2. In nucleotides, the CDR3 is TGTGCCAGCAGCCAGGGCGGGGGACCTCCAGATACGCAGTATTTT. Translation gives CASSQGGGPPDTQYF.